What follows are 20 T cell receptor beta chains derived from one specimen sequenced in a study of shared clonotypes between healthy human individuals. Libraries were prepared by immunoSEQ multiplex PCR; TCRdb keeps only in-frame clonotypes and omits some of them. Of approximately 2.4 million clones listed, approximately 95% are singletons. Material for sequencing was naive CD4+ T cells sorted from blood. Subset denoted: CD45RA+ positively selected. These receptors originate from a man between 18 and 35 years old in good health.

The chain carries TRBV10-3 and TRBJ1-2, with D unclear. The V and J ends lost 0 bases and 4 bases respectively, with 15 bases between them. This CDR3 has 16 amino acids. Germline lookup yields CDR1 ENHRY and CDR2 SYGVKD. CDR3: CAISESIGSSPYGYTF. The DNA of the CDR3 is TGTGCCATCAGTGAGTCGATAGGGTCCTCTCCCTATGGCTACACCTTC.

The chain combines TRBV6-5 with TRBJ2-7; TRBD1 agrees at 10 bases. This CDR3 has 14 residues. Germline lookup yields CDR1 MNHEY and CDR2 SVGAGI. Trimming cost V 5 bases and J 5 bases; bases outside gene matches: 6. DNA for the CDR3: TGTGCCAGCAGTAGGGGACAGGGGAAGAACGAGCAGTACTTC. Translating gives CASSRGQGKNEQYF.

The chain combines TRBV6-1 with TRBJ1-2; D not certain. Germline V gene data show CDR1 as MNHNS and CDR2 as SASEGT. The CDR3 sequence is 14 residues long. The V gene lost 2 bases and the J gene lost 8 bases, with 15 bases spanning the gap. CDR3 DNA: TGTGCCAGCAGTGAAAGAGGTTGGGAGGACGGCTACACCTTC. Its protein product is CASSERGWEDGYTF.

The CDR3 nucleotides are TGTGCCAGCAGCTTTTCAGGAGGCAATGAGCAGTTCTTC. It encodes CASSFSGGNEQFF. The V and J genes are TRBV11-2 and TRBJ2-1; D is possibly TRBD2 (5 bases). CDR3 length equals 13 residues. Trimming pared 3 bases from V and 6 bases from J, leaving 9 bases between. Germline-derived CDR1 and CDR2 are SGHAT and FQNNGV.

The chain couples TRBV7-3 to TRBJ2-7; 9 bases align to TRBD1. V gave up 2 bases and J gave up 5 bases; unmatched junction bases: 7. This CDR3 contains 15 residues. Per the germline V gene, CDR1 is SGHTA and CDR2 is FQGTGA. CDR3 DNA sequence: TGTGCCAGCAGCTTAGTCGGGACAGGGATCGACGAGCAGTACTTC. Its protein is CASSLVGTGIDEQYF.

The chain joins TRBV6-5 to TRBJ2-1, with TRBD1 matching over 8 bases. The CDR3 totals 14 residues. CDR1 and CDR2 (germline): MNHEY, SVGAGI. V was clipped by 3 bases and J by 3 bases; unmatched bases: 1. As DNA, the CDR3 is TGTGCCAGCAGTTATACAGGGGGCTACAATGAGCAGTTCTTC. Translation: CASSYTGGYNEQFF.

The chain joins TRBV2 to TRBJ1-1, with TRBD1 identical over 7 bases. This CDR3 region has 15 residues. Germline V gene data show CDR1 as SNHLY and CDR2 as FYNNEI. The junction had 11 bases not matched to a gene; V was cut back by 6 bases and J by 4 bases. Here the CDR3 DNA reads TGTGCCAGCAGCGGCAGGTCAGGGGGGGGCACTGAAGCTTTCTTT. Translating it yields CASSGRSGGGTEAFF.

Notes on this clone: Other DNA sequences in the same sample also yield this CDR3. J is TRBJ2-7 and V is TRBV28, with 7 nucleotides matching TRBD1. Germline lookup yields CDR1 MDHEN and CDR2 SYDVKM. After removal of 3 bases from V and 2 bases from J, the junction contained 4 bases not matched to a gene. The CDR3 runs to 14 residues. The CDR3 bases are TGTGCCAGCAGTTTCCGGGACAGAACCTACGAGCAGTACTTC. It specifies CASSFRDRTYEQYF.

This sequence joins TRBV18 and TRBJ2-7; TRBD2 matches at 7 bases. After removal of 3 bases from V and 4 bases from J, the junction contained 9 bases not matched to a gene. This CDR3 spans 15 amino acids. Germline assignment: CDR1 KGHSH and CDR2 LQKENI. The CDR3 DNA reads as TGTGCCAGCTCACCTCCGGGACTACCACCATACGAGCAGTACTTC. Translation: CASSPPGLPPYEQYF.

V gene TRBV28 combines with J gene TRBJ2-5; 12 nucleotides align to TRBD1. CDR1 and CDR2 from the germline V gene are MDHEN and SYDVKM. The CDR3 is made up of 17 amino acids. Trimming cost V 5 bases and J 0 bases; bases outside gene matches: 7. CDR3: CASSPSGTGGYQETQYF. The CDR3 nucleotides are TGTGCCAGCAGTCCATCCGGGACAGGGGGCTACCAAGAGACCCAGTACTTC.

The gene calls are TRBV28 and TRBJ1-2; TRBD1 is a possible D gene (5 bases). Looked up from germline, CDR1 is MDHEN and CDR2 is SYDVKM. There are 13 residues in the CDR3. The V end was cut by 5 bases, the J end by 3 bases, with 10 bases between. CDR3 sequence: CASSLDSYYGYTF. CDR3 in DNA: TGTGCCAGCAGTCTCGACAGCTACTATGGCTACACCTTC.

The chain carries TRBV5-1 and TRBJ2-5; D is perhaps TRBD2 (6 bases). The CDR3 extends over 14 amino acids. V lost 4 bases to trimming and J lost 5 bases, with 15 bases between them. CDR1 is SGHRS, CDR2 YFSETQ, per germline. CDR3 protein: CASSRPGLRETQYF. In DNA, the CDR3 is TGCGCCAGCAGCCGACCGGGACTCAGGGAGACCCAGTACTTC.

The chain has TRBV18 and TRBJ2-2; 9 bases fit TRBD1. Germline lookup yields CDR1 KGHSH and CDR2 LQKENI. This CDR3 has 16 residues. V was clipped by 2 bases and J by 5 bases; unmatched bases: 6. The CDR3 is CASSPIIGQGTGELFF. CDR3 coding DNA: TGTGCCAGCTCACCAATCATCGGACAGGGGACCGGGGAGCTGTTTTTT.

The chain has TRBV11-2 and TRBJ2-5; D call uncertain. Germline lookup yields CDR1 SGHAT and CDR2 FQNNGV. The CDR3 covers 12 residues. V lost 5 bases to trimming and J lost 6 bases, with 10 bases between them. This CDR3 reads CASSVTQQTQYF. DNA of the CDR3: TGTGCCAGCAGCGTAACCCAGCAGACCCAGTACTTC.

The V gene is TRBV9, the J gene TRBJ2-7; 11 bases map to TRBD2. The CDR3 has 18 amino acids. J was trimmed by 0 bases and V by 4 bases; bases with no gene match: 12. CDR1 is SGDLS, CDR2 YYNGEE, per germline. CDR3 nucleotides: TGTGCCAGCAGCCCCCCGGGACTAGCGGCGGGGGGCTCCTACGAGCAGTACTTC. Its translation: CASSPPGLAAGGSYEQYF.

This clone is a singleton in its sample. The chain has TRBV19 and TRBJ2-7, with TRBD1 matching 8 bases. Germline CDR1 reads LNHDA; CDR2 reads SQIVND (reference sequence). The CDR3 is made up of 15 amino acids. The trim removed 1 base at V and 4 bases at J, leaving 6 bases unmatched. The CDR3 here is CASSIVAGGGYEQYF. CDR3 DNA sequence: TGTGCCAGTAGTATAGTTGCAGGGGGCGGGTACGAGCAGTACTTC.

The chain is built from TRBV4-1 and TRBJ2-3; TRBD1 might be the D (5 bases). Germline CDR1 reads MGHRA; CDR2 reads YSYEKL. The CDR3 has 14 amino acids. V was pared by 2 bases and J by 6 bases, with 12 bases between. In DNA form, the CDR3 reads TGCGCCAGCAGCCAACCAGGGTGGATCGATACGCAGTATTTT. Its translation is CASSQPGWIDTQYF.

V and J are TRBV6-1 and TRBJ2-3; D perhaps matches TRBD2 (7 bases). The germline gives CDR1 MNHNS, CDR2 SASEGT. The CDR3 length is 16 residues. The V end was cut by 1 base, the J end by 5 bases, with 16 bases between. The CDR3 DNA is TGTGCCAGCAGTGAAGTCCTACCGGGGGGCCGAGATACGCAGTATTTT. It encodes CASSEVLPGGRDTQYF.

The V call is TRBV6-6, the J call TRBJ1-1; D is ambiguous. The length of the CDR3 is 13 residues. The germline V and J ends were trimmed by 10 bases and 1 base, with 13 bases remaining between them. CDR1 and CDR2 (germline): MNHNY, SVGAGI (reference sequence). DNA for the CDR3: TGTGCCACTACGATAGGTTCGAACACTGAAGCTTTCTTT. The encoded protein is CATTIGSNTEAFF.

The gene calls are TRBV5-1 and TRBJ2-2; D may be TRBD1 or TRBD2 (5 bases each). There are 16 residues in the CDR3. Germline V gene sequence: CDR1 SGHRS, CDR2 YFSETQ. Between the trimmed V and J ends, which lost 2 bases and 0 bases, there was a span of 11 bases. CDR3 DNA sequence: TGCGCCAGCAGCTTCCCTGGGGGAACGAACACCGGGGAGCTGTTTTTT. It codes for CASSFPGGTNTGELFF.